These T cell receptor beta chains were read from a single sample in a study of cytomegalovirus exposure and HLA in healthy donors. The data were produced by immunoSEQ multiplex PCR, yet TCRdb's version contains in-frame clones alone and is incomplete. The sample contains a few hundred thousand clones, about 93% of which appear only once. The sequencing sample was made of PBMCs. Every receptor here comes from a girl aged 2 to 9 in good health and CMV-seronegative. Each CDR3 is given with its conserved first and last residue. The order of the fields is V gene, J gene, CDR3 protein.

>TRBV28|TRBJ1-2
CASSSRTSGQGFFRDGYTF
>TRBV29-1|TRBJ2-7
CSVEDSYEQYF
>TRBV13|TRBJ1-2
CASSRGGGYTF
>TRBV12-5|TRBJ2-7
CASGLEAYEQYF
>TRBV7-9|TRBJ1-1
CASSLVRDRGIEAFF
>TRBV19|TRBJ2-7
CASSSSGVYEQYF
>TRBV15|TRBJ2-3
CATSSESGLAVTDTQYF
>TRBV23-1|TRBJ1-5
CASSQSRQWSNQPQHF
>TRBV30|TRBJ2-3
CAWTPRWGGTDTQYF
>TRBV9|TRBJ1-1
CASSPSGTTNTEAFF
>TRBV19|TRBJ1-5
CASRSGVDQPQHF
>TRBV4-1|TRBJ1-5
CASSQLQQSNQPQHF
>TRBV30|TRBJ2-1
CAWSVRGGAVNEQFF
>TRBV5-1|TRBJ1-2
CASSLVPGGYGYTF
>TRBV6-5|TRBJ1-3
CAVTGIDSGNTIYF
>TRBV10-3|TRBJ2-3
CAIRSMGPDTQYF
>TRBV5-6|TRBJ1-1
CASSERGGKNTEAFF
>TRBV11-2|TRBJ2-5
CASSLGAGYQETQYF
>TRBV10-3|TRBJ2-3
CAIRASGSPDTQYF
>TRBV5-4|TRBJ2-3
CASSLGSGGAFSTDTQYF
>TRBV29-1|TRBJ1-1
CSVVLSTEAFF
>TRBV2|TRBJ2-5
CASSGSQETQYF
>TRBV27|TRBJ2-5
CASSFGGPETQYF
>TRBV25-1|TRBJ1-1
CASSDLPTEAFF
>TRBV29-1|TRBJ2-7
CSVGVAQQEYEQYF
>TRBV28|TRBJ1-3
CASSDAGWGNTIYF
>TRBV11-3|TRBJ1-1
CASIAPDRSRATEAFF
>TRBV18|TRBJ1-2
CASSPPAQGANYGYTF
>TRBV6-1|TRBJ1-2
CASSGPSAQGGYGYTF
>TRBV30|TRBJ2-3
CAWTRGLAGGTDTQYF
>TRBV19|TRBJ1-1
CASGGGTEAFF